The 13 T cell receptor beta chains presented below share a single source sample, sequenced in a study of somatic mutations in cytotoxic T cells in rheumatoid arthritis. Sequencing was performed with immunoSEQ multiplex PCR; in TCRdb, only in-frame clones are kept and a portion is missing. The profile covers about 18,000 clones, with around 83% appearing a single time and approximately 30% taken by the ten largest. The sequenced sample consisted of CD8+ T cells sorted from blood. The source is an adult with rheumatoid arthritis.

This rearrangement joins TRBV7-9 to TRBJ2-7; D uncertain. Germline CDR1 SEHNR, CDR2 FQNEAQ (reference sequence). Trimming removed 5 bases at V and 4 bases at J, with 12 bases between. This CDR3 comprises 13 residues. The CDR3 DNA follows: TGTGCCAGCAGCCCCAGCCCCAGATACGAGCAGTACTTC. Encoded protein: CASSPSPRYEQYF. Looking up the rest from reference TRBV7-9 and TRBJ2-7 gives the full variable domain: DTGVSQNPRHKITKRGQNVTFRCDPISEHNRLYWYRQTLGQGPEFLTYFQNEAQLEKSRLLSDRFSAERPKGSFSTLEIQRTEQGDSAMYLCASSPSPRYEQYFGPGTRLTVT.

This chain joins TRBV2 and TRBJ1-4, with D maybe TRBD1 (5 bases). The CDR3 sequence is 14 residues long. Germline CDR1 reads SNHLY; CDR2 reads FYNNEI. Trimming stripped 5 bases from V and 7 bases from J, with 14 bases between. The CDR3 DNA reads TGTGCCAGCAGTAAGGGGACCGCCTCTGAAAAACTGTTTTTT. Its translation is CASSKGTASEKLFF.

CDR3: CASSLGGGGGDYEQYF. DNA of the CDR3: TGTGCCAGCAGCTTGGGGGGAGGGGGTGGCGACTACGAGCAGTACTTC. This chain links TRBV5-6 with TRBJ2-7, with D possibly matching TRBD2 (7 bases). Germline V lookup: CDR1 SGHDT, CDR2 YYEEEE. This CDR3 comprises 16 residues. The V end lost 0 bases, the J end lost 3 bases, and 16 bases lay between the germline ends.

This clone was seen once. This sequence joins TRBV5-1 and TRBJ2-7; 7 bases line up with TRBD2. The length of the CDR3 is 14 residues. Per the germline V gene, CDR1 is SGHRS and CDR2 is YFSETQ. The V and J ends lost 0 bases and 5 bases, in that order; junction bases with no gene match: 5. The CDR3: CASSLEAGANEQYF. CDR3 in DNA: TGCGCCAGCAGCTTGGAGGCGGGAGCCAACGAGCAGTACTTC.

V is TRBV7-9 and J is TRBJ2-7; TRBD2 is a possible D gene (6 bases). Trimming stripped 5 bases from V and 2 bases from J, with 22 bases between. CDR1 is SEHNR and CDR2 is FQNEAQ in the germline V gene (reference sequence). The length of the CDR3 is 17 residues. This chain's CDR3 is CASSQLGREDSTYEQYF. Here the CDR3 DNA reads TGTGCCAGCAGCCAACTCGGGCGGGAAGATTCCACCTACGAGCAGTACTTC.

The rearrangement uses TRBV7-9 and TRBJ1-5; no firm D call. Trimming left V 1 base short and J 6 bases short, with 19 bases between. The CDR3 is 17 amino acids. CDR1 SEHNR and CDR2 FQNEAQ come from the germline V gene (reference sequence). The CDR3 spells CASSLVGGELGFQPQHF. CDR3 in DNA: TGTGCCAGCAGCTTAGTGGGCGGGGAGCTAGGGTTTCAGCCCCAGCATTTT.

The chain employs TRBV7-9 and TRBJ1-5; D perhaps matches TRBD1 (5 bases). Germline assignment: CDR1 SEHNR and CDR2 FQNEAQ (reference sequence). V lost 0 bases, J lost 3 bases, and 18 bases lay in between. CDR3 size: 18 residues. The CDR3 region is CASSLAPGGGINNQPQHF. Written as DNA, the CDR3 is TGTGCCAGCAGCTTAGCGCCCGGGGGGGGGATTAACAATCAGCCCCAGCATTTT.

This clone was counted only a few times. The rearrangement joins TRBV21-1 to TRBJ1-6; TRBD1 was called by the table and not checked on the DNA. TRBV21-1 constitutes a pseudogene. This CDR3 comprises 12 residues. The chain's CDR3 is CASPQWNSPLHF. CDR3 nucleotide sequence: TGTGCCAGCCCCCAGTGGAATTCACCCCTCCACTTT.

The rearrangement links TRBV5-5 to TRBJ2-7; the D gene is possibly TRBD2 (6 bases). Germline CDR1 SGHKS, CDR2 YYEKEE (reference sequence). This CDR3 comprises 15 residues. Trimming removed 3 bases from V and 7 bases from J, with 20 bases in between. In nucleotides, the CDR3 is TGTGCCAGCAGCTGGGGGATCGCCTCGGGAGAAGAGCAGTACTTC. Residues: CASSWGIASGEEQYF.

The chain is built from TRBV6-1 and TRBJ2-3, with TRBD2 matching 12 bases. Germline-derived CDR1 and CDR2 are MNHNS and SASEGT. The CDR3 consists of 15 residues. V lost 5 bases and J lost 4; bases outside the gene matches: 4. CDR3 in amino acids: CASSQTSGGADTQYF. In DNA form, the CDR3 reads TGTGCCAGCAGTCAGACTAGCGGGGGCGCAGATACGCAGTATTTT.

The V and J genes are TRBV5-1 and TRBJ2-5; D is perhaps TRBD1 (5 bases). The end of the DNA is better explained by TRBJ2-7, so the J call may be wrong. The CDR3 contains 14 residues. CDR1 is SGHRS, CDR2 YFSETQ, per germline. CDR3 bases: TGCGCCAGCAGCTTGATCGGACACGAATACGAGCAGTACTTC. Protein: CASSLIGHEYEQYF.

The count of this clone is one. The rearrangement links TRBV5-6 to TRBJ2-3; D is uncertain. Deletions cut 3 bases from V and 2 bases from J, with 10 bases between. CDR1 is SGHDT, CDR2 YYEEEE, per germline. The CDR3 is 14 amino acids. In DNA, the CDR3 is TGTGCCAGCAGCTGGGTGGGGTACACAGATACGCAGTATTTT. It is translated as CASSWVGYTDTQYF. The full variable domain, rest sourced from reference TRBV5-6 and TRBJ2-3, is DAGVTQSPTHLIKTRGQQVTLRCSPKSGHDTVSWYQQALGQGPQFIFQYYEEEERQRGNFPDRFSGHQFPNYSSELNVNALLLGDSALYLCASSWVGYTDTQYFGPGTRLTVL.

The CDR3 DNA is TGTGCCAGCAGCTTAATGTATGGCGGTTCCTACAATGAGCAGTTCTTC. This codes for CASSLMYGGSYNEQFF. This rearrangement joins TRBV5-6 to TRBJ2-1; no clear D gene. V was clipped by 2 bases and J by 1 base, with 13 bases between them. There are 16 residues in the CDR3. Looked up from germline, CDR1 is SGHDT and CDR2 is YYEEEE.